What follows describes a single T cell receptor beta chain. This clone was seen just once. No antigen is known for it. The record has no base qualities; no much larger clone is one base away. The library was prepared using the immunoSEQ multiplex PCR assay. On the authors' methods: Richness and clonality were used to summarize the repertoires, and clones that significantly expanded or contracted between pre- and post-therapy samples were identified. TCRdb limited this immuneACCESS table to in-frame rearrangements with V and J called. A share of clones is missing; checked studies link under half to unresolved V genes, and the rest is unexplained. The DNA was the basis for D and trimming; V, J and clone size are from that table. The sample has some 38,000 clones on record, 89% of them singletons. Jointly, the top ten make up approximately 3.5% of the sample. The sample belongs to a study of neoadjuvant nivolumab and ipilimumab in lung cancer (dated by TCRdb to the early 2020s). Notes on the research overall: Nivolumab was administered intravenously at 3 mg/kg on days 1, 15 and 29, and in the combination arm ipilimumab 1 mg/kg was added on day 1 only. The trial treated 44 patients with operable NSCLC: about 23 were randomized to nivolumab monotherapy and some 21 to nivolumab plus ipilimumab. TCR repertoires were compared between pretherapy (baseline) peripheral blood and tumors resected at surgery after neoadjuvant immune checkpoint blockade. Matched pretherapy and resected tumor pairs were analyzed for seven patients, of whom four received nivolumab and three received nivolumab plus ipilimumab. The primary trial endpoint was the major pathologic response (MPR) rate in the intention-to-treat population in each study arm. Results the study describes overall, beyond this receptor: Resected tumors had greater TCR richness and clonality than tumor-adjacent uninvolved lung, and increases were observed in more dual-therapy-treated tumors. From pretherapy to surgery, tumor T-cell richness and clonality went up in three of three dual-therapy tumors, versus only two of four nivolumab-treated tumors. No significant correlation was found between TCR clonality and pathologic tumor regression, and only a single major-pathologic-response sample was available for the analysis of TCR clonality versus pathologic tumor regression. Richness in tumors resected after neoadjuvant therapy showed a positive correlation with pretherapy blood TCR richness (Spearman R ≈ 0.82). TCR sequencing was performed in a small number of samples.

The time point tag for this specimen amounts to: pretherapy, before neoadjuvant immune checkpoint inhibitors. The samples were obtained from NEOSTAR, a phase 2 randomized trial that tested neoadjuvant nivolumab or nivolumab plus ipilimumab, followed by surgery, in operable NSCLC. From the cysteine up to the phenylalanine, the CDR3 has a length of 14 residues. Only the CDR3 DNA is retained, 42 bases long and in frame from the first base. The germline V gene encodes CDR1 MNHEY and CDR2 SVGAGI. V lost 0 bases and J lost 8 bases; the stretch between them is 13 bases long. The sample here was peripheral blood, taken before neoadjuvant nivolumab, alone or with ipilimumab. The chain employs TRBV6-5 and TRBJ1-1, with no confidently assigned D gene. This clonotype was sampled from an adult with non-small cell lung cancer. This receptor carries the CDR3 CASSYSSVGLEAFF. The nucleotide sequence is given as TGTGCCAGCAGTTACTCCTCGGTCGGCTTGGAAGCTTTCTTT.